A selection of T cell receptor beta chains follows, all from one sample in a study of blood T cell repertoires in COVID-19. Libraries were prepared by immunoSEQ multiplex PCR; TCRdb keeps only in-frame clonotypes and omits some of them. The top ten hold approximately 20% of the sample, which has 75,000 to 80,000 clones, 80% to 90% seen once. The specimen sequenced was peripheral blood. The receptors come from a woman aged 55-69 years with acute or convalescent COVID-19. Each CDR3 is given with its conserved first and last residue. The D gene is left open where the match is weak. Size tells how often a clone was seen (once, few, many) or the class of an expanded clone, and some rows leave it out.

V,D,size,J,DNA,CDR3
TRBV5-4,TRBD2,NA,TRBJ2-2,TGTGCCAGCAGCTCCCGACTAGCGGGGGTAACCGGGGAGCTGTTTTTT,CASSSRLAGVTGELFF
TRBV18,NA,NA,TRBJ1-2,TGTGCCAGCTCACCAGTCGGGACAAATTATGGCTACACCTTC,CASSPVGTNYGYTF
TRBV6-5,NA,NA,TRBJ1-2,TGTGCCAGCAGTTCAGGCCCTAACTATGGCTACACCTTC,CASSSGPNYGYTF
TRBV9,TRBD1,NA,TRBJ2-7,TGTGCCAGCAGCGTCGGGACAGGAGGTCTTCATGAGGTCCACGAGCAGTACTTC,CASSVGTGGLHEVHEQYF
TRBV27,TRBD1,once,TRBJ2-2,TGTGCCAGCAGTCTAGGGACAGGGGCCGGGGAGCTGTTTTTT,CASSLGTGAGELFF
TRBV7-8,TRBD1,NA,TRBJ1-3,TGTGCCAGCATAAAACAGGACAGGGGATCCTCTGGAAACACCATATATTTT,CASIKQDRGSSGNTIYF
TRBV5-8,TRBD1,once,TRBJ2-7,TGTGCCAGCAACGGACAGGGAGCCTACGAGCAGTACTTC,CASNGQGAYEQYF
TRBV10-3,NA,NA,TRBJ2-1,TGTGCCATCAGTGAGCAGGGCGGGGGCCTCTTCTACAATGAGCAGTTCTTC,CAISEQGGGLFYNEQFF
TRBV2,TRBD1,NA,TRBJ2-5,TGTGCCAGCAGCCAAGGGACAGGGGAGCGAGAGACCCAGTACTTC,CASSQGTGERETQYF
TRBV9,NA,NA,TRBJ1-1,TGTGCCAGCAGCGTCGATCAGGGTCGGACTGAAGCTTTCTTT,CASSVDQGRTEAFF
TRBV7-2,TRBD1,NA,TRBJ1-3,TGTGCCAGCAGCTTAGTGGGGCAGGGGGCTGGAAACACCATATATTTT,CASSLVGQGAGNTIYF
TRBV7-2,TRBD2,NA,TRBJ2-2,TGTGCCAGCAGCTTACGAGGCGGGGGTAACACCGGGGAGCTGTTTTTT,CASSLRGGGNTGELFF
TRBV9,NA,NA,TRBJ1-4,TGTGCCAGCAGCGGGCTCGGGGGATACGAAAAACTGTTTTTT,CASSGLGGYEKLFF
TRBV19,NA,NA,TRBJ2-3,TGTGCCAGTAGATCATCTGTAGCGGCTTTCACAGATACGCAGTATTTT,CASRSSVAAFTDTQYF
TRBV10-3,NA,NA,TRBJ1-1,TGTGCCATCAGTGGGCTCGCAGAGAACACTGAAGCTTTCTTT,CAISGLAENTEAFF
TRBV6-5,NA,NA,TRBJ1-1,TGTGCCAGCAGTTACGCACCAGGATTCCAGAACACTGAAGCTTTCTTT,CASSYAPGFQNTEAFF
TRBV28,NA,NA,TRBJ1-1,TGTGCCAGCAGCACGGAGGGAATCGGGGGAGAAGCTTTCTTT,CASSTEGIGGEAFF
TRBV7-9,TRBD1,few,TRBJ1-5,TGTGCCAGCAGCGCGACAGGGGGCCATCAGCCCCAGCATTTT,CASSATGGHQPQHF
TRBV19,TRBD1,NA,TRBJ2-5,TGTGCCAGTAGCCAAGACAGGGGACGAGAGACCCAGTACTTC,CASSQDRGRETQYF
TRBV7-9,TRBD1,NA,TRBJ1-5,TGTGCCAGCAGCTTAGGGTTTTCGGGACAGGGGGCAGTTCAGCCCCAGCATTTT,CASSLGFSGQGAVQPQHF
TRBV5-1,TRBD1,NA,TRBJ2-5,TGCGCCAGCAGCTCATCCCTCGGCAGGGGGCAAGAGACCCAGTACTTC,CASSSSLGRGQETQYF
TRBV9,NA,NA,TRBJ1-3,TGTGCCAGCAGCGTTGGGGCTCGTGGAAACACCATATATTTT,CASSVGARGNTIYF
TRBV6-1,TRBD1,many,TRBJ1-1,TGTGCCAGCAGTGACCCCTTAAGACAGGGGGTAGTTGACACTGAAGCTTTCTTT,CASSDPLRQGVVDTEAFF
TRBV7-9,NA,NA,TRBJ2-1,TGTGCCAGCACCGCCGAGGCTAGTCCTCATGAGCAGTTCTTC,CASTAEASPHEQFF
TRBV6-6,TRBD1,NA,TRBJ1-5,TGTGCCAGCAGTTTCACCGGGACAGGGGATCAGCCCCAGCATTTT,CASSFTGTGDQPQHF
TRBV12-3/TRBV12-4,NA,NA,TRBJ2-3,TGTGCCAGCAGTTTACCTGATTCGAGGACGCAGTATTTT,CASSLPDSRTQYF
TRBV29-1,NA,NA,TRBJ1-3,TGCAGCGTTGAAGGGACTCTCGGAAACACCATATATTTT,CSVEGTLGNTIYF
TRBV11-2,NA,NA,TRBJ1-1,TGTGCCAGCAGCTTCAAATCCCAGGGGACTGAAGCTTTCTTT,CASSFKSQGTEAFF
TRBV29-1,TRBD1,NA,TRBJ1-5,TGCAGCGTTGGAACCGGGACAGGGAGCGGTCAGCCCCAGCATTTT,CSVGTGTGSGQPQHF
TRBV19,NA,few,TRBJ2-2,TGTGCCAGCCGAGGCCATATGAACACCGGGGAGCTGTTTTTT,CASRGHMNTGELFF
TRBV6-5,NA,NA,TRBJ1-1,TGTGCCAGCAAGGGCCCCCGGGGAGGGACTGAAGCTTTCTTT,CASKGPRGGTEAFF
TRBV4-2,NA,NA,TRBJ1-2,TGTGCCAGCAGTCACAGACAGGCCATTAACTATGGCTACACCTTC,CASSHRQAINYGYTF
TRBV30,NA,NA,TRBJ1-6,TGTGCCTGGAGTTACAGCCGCTCCTATAATTCACCCCTCCACTTT,CAWSYSRSYNSPLHF
TRBV5-4,TRBD1,NA,TRBJ1-1,TGTGCCAGCAGCCGAATAGGACAGGGGGTGGGTAAGAACACTGAAGCTTTCTTT,CASSRIGQGVGKNTEAFF
TRBV11-2,NA,NA,TRBJ2-2,TGTGCCAGCAGCCCCTGGGCAGGAAACACCGGGGAGCTGTTTTTT,CASSPWAGNTGELFF
TRBV6-1,NA,NA,TRBJ2-3,TGTGCCAGCAGTGAGGCAGTAAGCACAGATACGCAGTATTTT,CASSEAVSTDTQYF
TRBV19,TRBD1,NA,TRBJ1-1,TGTGCCAGTAGGCTACAGGGGCAGGCTGAAGCTTTCTTT,CASRLQGQAEAFF
TRBV4-1,TRBD1,NA,TRBJ1-5,TGCGCCAGCAGCCTCGAGACAGGGGTTAGCAATCAGCCCCAGCATTTT,CASSLETGVSNQPQHF
TRBV27,NA,NA,TRBJ1-4,TGTGCCAGCAGCCAATTCCAGGGGACTAATGAAAAACTGTTTTTT,CASSQFQGTNEKLFF
TRBV5-8,TRBD1,once,TRBJ1-2,TGTGCCAGCAGCTTGGTTGTGACAGGGGATGGCTACACCTTC,CASSLVVTGDGYTF
TRBV18,TRBD1,NA,TRBJ2-3,TGTGCCAGCTCACCAGGCGGACAGGCAGATACGCAGTATTTT,CASSPGGQADTQYF
TRBV6-5,TRBD1,NA,TRBJ1-5,TGTGCCAGCAGCCCGACAGGGGTCGGCAATCAGCCCCAGCATTTT,CASSPTGVGNQPQHF
TRBV5-1,TRBD2,NA,TRBJ2-7,TGCGCCAGCAGCATCGGGACTAGCGACGAGCAGTACTTC,CASSIGTSDEQYF
TRBV19,NA,NA,TRBJ2-5,TGTGCCAGTAGTATGGGGAGCCAAGAGACCCAGTACTTC,CASSMGSQETQYF
TRBV6-5,NA,NA,TRBJ1-1,TGTGCCAGCAGGGGAACAGGGCTATCTGAAGCTTTCTTT,CASRGTGLSEAFF
TRBV10-3,TRBD1,NA,TRBJ1-6,TGTGCCGTCTGGGCAGGGGGAATGGGTTCACCCCTCCACTTT,CAVWAGGMGSPLHF
TRBV7-8,NA,NA,TRBJ2-5,TGTGCCAGCAGCTTAGCCACAGGGACCCAAGAGACCCAGTACTTC,CASSLATGTQETQYF
TRBV7-2,NA,NA,TRBJ1-2,TGTGCCAGCAGCTCGCGGGATGTGGGGCGGTCCTATGGCTACACCTTC,CASSSRDVGRSYGYTF
TRBV29-1,NA,NA,TRBJ1-5,TGCAGCGTTGGCGGGGTAGATCAGCCCCAGCATTTT,CSVGGVDQPQHF